The rows below give T cell receptor beta chains drawn from one sample of a study of OX40 agonist ivuxolimab in advanced cancers. Only in-frame clones appear in the TCRdb table, and some are missing; sequencing was by immunoSEQ multiplex PCR. The repertoire holds about 8,000 clones, with 90% as singletons. Specimen: CD4+ or CD8+ T cells sorted from blood, collected in a trial of the OX40 agonist ivuxolimab. The source is an adult with an advanced solid tumor such as melanoma, head and neck, liver or kidney cancer. Both conserved end residues are part of each CDR3. Fields, in order: J gene, V gene, clone size, D gene, CDR3 DNA, CDR3 protein. A D gene is named only where the DNA matches it firmly. Clone size, where shown, is once, few, many, or a class for clones that have expanded.

J gene: TRBJ2-3; V gene: TRBV7-2; clone size: -; D gene: -; CDR3 DNA: TGTGCCAGCAGCTTAGCGGCCAGCACAGATACGCAGTATTTT; CDR3 protein: CASSLAASTDTQYF
J gene: TRBJ2-7; V gene: TRBV4-2; clone size: -; D gene: -; CDR3 DNA: TGTGCCAGCAGCCCGGATTTATCGGCAGGGTCCTACGAGCAGTACTTC; CDR3 protein: CASSPDLSAGSYEQYF
J gene: TRBJ1-1; V gene: TRBV6-1; clone size: -; D gene: -; CDR3 DNA: TGTGCCAGCAGTGATTGGGGGTTAGAAACTTTCTTT; CDR3 protein: CASSDWGLETFF
J gene: TRBJ2-2; V gene: TRBV14; clone size: -; D gene: TRBD2; CDR3 DNA: TGTGCCAGCAGCCCCTTGGGCCTAGCGGACACCGGGGAGCTGTTTTTT; CDR3 protein: CASSPLGLADTGELFF
J gene: TRBJ1-1; V gene: TRBV27; clone size: -; D gene: TRBD1; CDR3 DNA: TGTGCCAGCAGTATAGCCTCAGGGGGCGGAGGCACTGAAGCTTTCTTT; CDR3 protein: CASSIASGGGGTEAFF
J gene: TRBJ1-4; V gene: TRBV5-4; clone size: -; D gene: -; CDR3 DNA: TGTGCCAGCAGCTTGTCGACAGCGAATGAAAAACTGTTTTTT; CDR3 protein: CASSLSTANEKLFF
J gene: TRBJ2-3; V gene: TRBV18; clone size: -; D gene: -; CDR3 DNA: TGTGCCAGCTCACTCAACGTCGTGGAGGGGGCTGATACGCAGTATTTT; CDR3 protein: CASSLNVVEGADTQYF
J gene: TRBJ2-7; V gene: TRBV29-1; clone size: -; D gene: -; CDR3 DNA: TGCAGCGTTGACGGGGAGGGGCAGGGGAGTGTCGAGCAGTACTTC; CDR3 protein: CSVDGEGQGSVEQYF
J gene: TRBJ1-3; V gene: TRBV9; clone size: -; D gene: -; CDR3 DNA: TGTGCCAGCAGCGTAGGTATGGGGACTGGAAACACCATATATTTT; CDR3 protein: CASSVGMGTGNTIYF
J gene: TRBJ2-1; V gene: TRBV5-6; clone size: -; D gene: -; CDR3 DNA: TGTGCCAGCAGCCCCTCAAGTCTAGCCTCCAATGAGCAGTTCTTC; CDR3 protein: CASSPSSLASNEQFF
J gene: TRBJ2-4; V gene: TRBV7-9; clone size: -; D gene: TRBD1; CDR3 DNA: TGTGCCAGCAGCTTAGCGGCAGGGGGCCGCGACATTCAGTACTTC; CDR3 protein: CASSLAAGGRDIQYF
J gene: TRBJ1-6; V gene: TRBV30; clone size: -; D gene: -; CDR3 DNA: TGTGCCTGGAGGGTAGAGGGCAGAAGCTCCTATAATTCACCCCTCCACTTT; CDR3 protein: CAWRVEGRSSYNSPLHF
J gene: TRBJ1-2; V gene: TRBV5-1; clone size: -; D gene: -; CDR3 DNA: TGCGCCAGCAGCTTGGCCACTGGATTCGATAGAAACTATGGCTACACCTTC; CDR3 protein: CASSLATGFDRNYGYTF
J gene: TRBJ2-1; V gene: TRBV2; clone size: -; D gene: -; CDR3 DNA: TGTGCCAGCAGTGAGGGTAGGCTCCCCTACAATGAGCAGTTCTTC; CDR3 protein: CASSEGRLPYNEQFF
J gene: TRBJ2-1; V gene: TRBV18; clone size: -; D gene: TRBD2; CDR3 DNA: TGTGCCAGCTCACCACCGAATCGGCGGGAGGGCCGCAATGAGCAGTTCTTC; CDR3 protein: CASSPPNRREGRNEQFF
J gene: TRBJ1-1; V gene: TRBV6-5; clone size: once; D gene: -; CDR3 DNA: TGTGCCAGCAGGTCGGGGGACACTGAAGCTTTCTTT; CDR3 protein: CASRSGDTEAFF
J gene: TRBJ2-5; V gene: TRBV7-9; clone size: -; D gene: -; CDR3 DNA: TGTGCCAGCAGCCCCGGACAGTCAGAGACCCAGTACTTC; CDR3 protein: CASSPGQSETQYF
J gene: TRBJ2-2; V gene: TRBV13; clone size: -; D gene: TRBD2; CDR3 DNA: TGTGCCAGCAGCTCTGGGACTAGCGACACCGGGGAGCTGTTTTTT; CDR3 protein: CASSSGTSDTGELFF
J gene: TRBJ2-7; V gene: TRBV7-8; clone size: few; D gene: -; CDR3 DNA: TGTGCCAGCAGCAGAAGCGAATTCTACGAGCAGTACTTC; CDR3 protein: CASSRSEFYEQYF
J gene: TRBJ1-1; V gene: TRBV21-1; clone size: -; D gene: -; CDR3 DNA: TGTGCCAGCAGAGGATCCTACACAATTCGCACTGAAGCTTTCTTT; CDR3 protein: CASRGSYTIRTEAFF
J gene: TRBJ1-1; V gene: TRBV7-3; clone size: -; D gene: TRBD1; CDR3 DNA: TGTGCCAGCAGCTCCACCGGGACAGGGGCTGAAGCTTTCTTT; CDR3 protein: CASSSTGTGAEAFF
J gene: TRBJ1-2; V gene: TRBV5-1; clone size: -; D gene: -; CDR3 DNA: TGCGCCAGCAGCCCGAGAGGACAATATGGCTACACCTTC; CDR3 protein: CASSPRGQYGYTF
J gene: TRBJ2-1; V gene: TRBV6-1; clone size: -; D gene: TRBD2; CDR3 DNA: TGTGCCAGCAGAGTACTAGCGGGAGGGAACAATGAGCAGTTCTTC; CDR3 protein: CASRVLAGGNNEQFF
J gene: TRBJ2-3; V gene: TRBV7-9; clone size: -; D gene: -; CDR3 DNA: TGTGCCAGCAGCCGGCAGGGGCAAAACACGGATACGCAGTATTTT; CDR3 protein: CASSRQGQNTDTQYF
J gene: TRBJ1-4; V gene: TRBV6-1; clone size: -; D gene: -; CDR3 DNA: TGTGCCAGCAGTGAATTGGGTGAAAAACTGTTTTTT; CDR3 protein: CASSELGEKLFF
J gene: TRBJ1-5; V gene: TRBV5-6; clone size: -; D gene: -; CDR3 DNA: TGTGCCAGCAGCGGATGGGCCCGTGAGGGGCCCCAGCATTTT; CDR3 protein: CASSGWAREGPQHF
J gene: TRBJ2-5; V gene: TRBV7-9; clone size: -; D gene: -; CDR3 DNA: TGTGCCAGCAGCTCCCAGGGGTGGCAAGAGACCCAGTACTTC; CDR3 protein: CASSSQGWQETQYF
J gene: TRBJ2-5; V gene: TRBV9; clone size: -; D gene: -; CDR3 DNA: TGTGCCAGCAGCCGTATGGGGGGCCAAGAGACCCAGTACTTC; CDR3 protein: CASSRMGGQETQYF
J gene: TRBJ2-3; V gene: TRBV5-1; clone size: -; D gene: TRBD1; CDR3 DNA: TGCGCCAGCAGCTTGGACAGGGGGACAGATACGCAGTATTTT; CDR3 protein: CASSLDRGTDTQYF
J gene: TRBJ2-3; V gene: TRBV29-1; clone size: -; D gene: -; CDR3 DNA: TGCAGCGTAGCGGGACAGCCTACCTCAGATACGCAGTATTTT; CDR3 protein: CSVAGQPTSDTQYF
J gene: TRBJ2-3; V gene: TRBV7-2; clone size: -; D gene: -; CDR3 DNA: TGTGCCAGCAGCTTTACATACGGCCCAGATACGCAGTATTTT; CDR3 protein: CASSFTYGPDTQYF
J gene: TRBJ2-3; V gene: TRBV5-1; clone size: -; D gene: TRBD2; CDR3 DNA: TGCGCCAGCAGCTTGGGAGCGGGAGTTGGGGCAGATACGCAGTATTTT; CDR3 protein: CASSLGAGVGADTQYF
J gene: TRBJ2-3; V gene: TRBV6-5; clone size: -; D gene: TRBD2; CDR3 DNA: TGTGCCAGCAGCCTACGGGGGGAGGGCACAGATACGCAGTATTTT; CDR3 protein: CASSLRGEGTDTQYF